This note documents a single T cell receptor (beta chain) sequence. Here immunoSEQ multiplex PCR was the method, and the copy in TCRdb shows in-frame clones only, minus some. The top ten clones hold roughly 3.5% of a sample with 200,000 to 250,000 clones, approximately 83% of them seen once. All enrollees were roughly 18 to 90 years old and from about two dozen US areas. Recovered Cohort 3 donors showed two negative PCRs, clearance, or symptom resolution. This CDR3 contains 12 residues. Germline CDR1 ENHRY, CDR2 SYGVKD. The J segment lost 4 bases and the V segment lost 11 bases, leaving 4 bases of the junction unmatched. This sample was included in a study of blood T cell repertoires in COVID-19.

Sequencing input: PBMCs or T cells enriched from blood (not recorded which). This chain connects TRBV10-3 to TRBJ2-2; TRBD2 agrees at 7 bases. This receptor was obtained from a woman aged 55-75 years who had recovered from COVID-19. CDR3 residues: CALSGGTGELFF. CDR3 bases: TGTGCCCTATCGGGAGGCACCGGGGAGCTGTTTTTT.